These T cell receptor beta chains were read from a single sample in a study of control samples from healthy donors and cancer patients. Produced via immunoSEQ multiplex PCR; TCRdb's table is partial and in-frame only. The sample shows roughly 88,000 clones, more than 85% of them seen only once. The sample taken for sequencing was blood. The receptors were sampled from a woman between 25 and 40 years old in good health. CDR3s include the opening cysteine and the closing phenylalanine or tryptophan. The D gene is left open where the match is weak. Size tells how often a clone was seen (once, few, many) or the class of an expanded clone, and some rows leave it out.

D,size,J,V,CDR3,DNA
TRBD1,NA,TRBJ1-4,TRBV9,CASSGEQGNEKLFF,TGTGCCAGCAGCGGAGAACAGGGGAATGAAAAACTGTTTTTT
NA,NA,TRBJ2-5,TRBV7-8,CATCRGVEETQYF,TGTGCCACCTGTAGGGGGGTAGAAGAGACCCAGTACTTC
NA,NA,TRBJ2-1,TRBV3-1/TRBV3-2,CASSQGTGGGEQFF,TGTGCCAGCAGCCAAGGCACAGGGGGGGGTGAGCAGTTCTTC
TRBD2,NA,TRBJ2-7,TRBV5-6,CASSLGGDSYEQYF,TGTGCCAGCAGCCTGGGAGGGGATTCCTACGAGCAGTACTTC
NA,NA,TRBJ1-2,TRBV12-3/TRBV12-4,CASSFRPGEGYTF,TGTGCCAGCAGTTTCCGGCCGGGGGAGGGCTACACCTTC
NA,NA,TRBJ2-1,TRBV19,CASSIEGASEQFF,TGTGCCAGTAGTATAGAGGGGGCAAGCGAGCAGTTCTTC
NA,NA,TRBJ1-5,TRBV19,CASSSPDSYSNQPQHF,TGTGCCAGTAGTTCCCCCGACAGTTATAGCAATCAGCCCCAGCATTTT
NA,NA,TRBJ2-2,TRBV3-1/TRBV3-2,CASSPQGRTGELFF,TGTGCCAGCAGCCCACAGGGCAGAACCGGGGAGCTGTTTTTT
NA,NA,TRBJ2-5,TRBV10-3,CAISERGAQETQYF,TGTGCCATCAGTGAGCGGGGCGCCCAAGAGACCCAGTACTTC
TRBD2,NA,TRBJ2-1,TRBV6-5,CASRMTSGYNEQFF,TGTGCCAGCAGAATGACTAGCGGGTACAATGAGCAGTTCTTC
NA,NA,TRBJ1-1,TRBV6-4,CASSDSGGSRTEAFF,TGTGCCAGCAGTGACTCGGGAGGGTCTAGGACTGAAGCTTTCTTT
NA,NA,TRBJ1-1,TRBV7-2,CASSFTGFGTEAFF,TGTGCCAGCAGCTTCACAGGTTTTGGCACTGAAGCTTTCTTT
NA,NA,TRBJ1-1,TRBV11-2,CASSPPFEGTEAFF,TGTGCCAGCAGCCCCCCTTTTGAGGGCACTGAAGCTTTCTTT
TRBD2,NA,TRBJ2-1,TRBV7-2,CASSLRRRTLREWGDEQFF,TGTGCCAGCAGCTTAAGGCGGCGCACGTTGCGGGAGTGGGGGGATGAGCAGTTCTTC
TRBD2,NA,TRBJ2-5,TRBV7-2,CASRVGLAGGQETQYF,TGTGCCAGCAGGGTCGGACTAGCGGGGGGCCAAGAGACCCAGTACTTC
NA,NA,TRBJ2-1,TRBV20-1,CSASLGSSYNEQFF,TGCAGTGCTAGTCTAGGGAGCTCCTACAATGAGCAGTTCTTC
NA,NA,TRBJ1-3,TRBV28,CASTSSWGSSGNTIYF,TGTGCCAGCACCTCAAGCTGGGGCAGCTCTGGAAACACCATATATTTT
TRBD2,NA,TRBJ2-2,TRBV24-1,CATSLAGVTGELFF,TGTGCCACATCTCTAGCGGGGGTGACCGGGGAGCTGTTTTTT
NA,NA,TRBJ2-7,TRBV15,CATSGRSSYEQYF,TGTGCCACCAGCGGCAGGAGCTCCTACGAGCAGTACTTC
NA,NA,TRBJ2-3,TRBV15,CATSTRSGKVTQYF,TGTGCCACCAGCACCAGATCCGGGAAAGTTACGCAGTATTTT
TRBD2,NA,TRBJ2-1,TRBV6-2/TRBV6-3,CASSPGGYNEQFF,TGTGCCAGCAGCCCCGGGGGGTACAATGAGCAGTTCTTC
TRBD1,NA,TRBJ1-2,TRBV7-9,CASTTIPGGTGGVVYGYTF,TGTGCCAGCACCACCATTCCGGGCGGGACAGGGGGCGTTGTCTATGGCTACACCTTC
TRBD1,NA,TRBJ1-5,TRBV6-2/TRBV6-3,CASSYQGARGNQPQHF,TGTGCCAGCAGTTACCAGGGGGCGCGAGGCAATCAGCCCCAGCATTTT
NA,NA,TRBJ2-2,TRBV5-1,CASSLTHTGELFF,TGCGCCAGCAGCTTGACTCACACCGGGGAGCTGTTTTTT
NA,NA,TRBJ1-1,TRBV6-6,CASSLQREPTLNTEAFF,TGTGCCAGCAGTCTCCAGCGGGAGCCGACTTTGAACACTGAAGCTTTCTTT
NA,NA,TRBJ2-7,TRBV28,CASSSSGAKKAYEQYF,TGTGCCAGCAGCTCTTCGGGGGCAAAAAAGGCCTACGAGCAGTACTTC
TRBD1,once,TRBJ1-4,TRBV6-8,CASSPGQGDVVGKTVF,TGTGCCAGCAGCCCCGGACAGGGGGACGTTGTAGGAAAAACTGTTTTT
NA,NA,TRBJ2-1,TRBV5-1,CASSLETVGAEQFF,TGCGCCAGCAGCTTGGAAACGGTCGGGGCGGAGCAGTTCTTC
NA,NA,TRBJ1-1,TRBV30,CAWSVERGTEAFF,TGTGCCTGGAGTGTAGAGAGGGGTACTGAAGCTTTCTTT
NA,NA,TRBJ2-2,TRBV18,CASSPKPSTGELFF,TGTGCCAGCTCACCAAAACCATCCACCGGGGAGCTGTTTTTT
NA,NA,TRBJ2-2,TRBV9,CASSVFTGELFF,TGTGCCAGCAGCGTATTTACAGGGGAGCTGTTTTTT
NA,NA,TRBJ1-6,TRBV30,CAWSVSLGSPLHF,TGTGCCTGGAGTGTCTCTTTAGGTTCACCCCTCCACTTT